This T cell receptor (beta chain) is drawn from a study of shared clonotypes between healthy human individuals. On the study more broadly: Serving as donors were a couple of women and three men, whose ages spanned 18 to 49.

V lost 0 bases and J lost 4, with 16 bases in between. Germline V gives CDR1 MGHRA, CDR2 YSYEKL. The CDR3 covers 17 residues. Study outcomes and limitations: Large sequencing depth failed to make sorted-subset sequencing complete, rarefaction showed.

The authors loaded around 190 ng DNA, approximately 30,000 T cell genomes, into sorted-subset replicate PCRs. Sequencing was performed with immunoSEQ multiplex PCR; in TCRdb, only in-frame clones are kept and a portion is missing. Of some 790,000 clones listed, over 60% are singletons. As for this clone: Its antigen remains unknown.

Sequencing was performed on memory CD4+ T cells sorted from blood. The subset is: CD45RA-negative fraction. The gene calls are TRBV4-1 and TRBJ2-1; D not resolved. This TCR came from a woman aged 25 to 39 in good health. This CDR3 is CASSQDKGRERYNEQFF. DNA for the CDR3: TGCGCCAGCAGCCAAGATAAAGGAAGGGAAAGATACAATGAGCAGTTCTTC.